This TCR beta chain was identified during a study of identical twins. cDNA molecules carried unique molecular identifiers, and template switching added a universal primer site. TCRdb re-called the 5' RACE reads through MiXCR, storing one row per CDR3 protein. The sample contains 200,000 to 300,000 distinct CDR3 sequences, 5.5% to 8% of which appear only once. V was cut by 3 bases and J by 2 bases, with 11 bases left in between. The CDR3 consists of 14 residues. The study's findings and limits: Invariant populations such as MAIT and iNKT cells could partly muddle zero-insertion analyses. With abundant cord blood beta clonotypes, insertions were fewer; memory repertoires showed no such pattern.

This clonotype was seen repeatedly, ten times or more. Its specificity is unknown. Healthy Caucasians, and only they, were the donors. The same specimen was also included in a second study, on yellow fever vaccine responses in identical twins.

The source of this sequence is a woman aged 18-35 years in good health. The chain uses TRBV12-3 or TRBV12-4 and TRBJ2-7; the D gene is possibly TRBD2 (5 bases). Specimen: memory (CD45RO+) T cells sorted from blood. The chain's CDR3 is CASSFAGPTYEQYF. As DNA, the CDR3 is TGTGCCAGCAGTTTTGCGGGCCCTACCTACGAGCAGTACTTC.